This T cell receptor (beta chain) was profiled in a study of cytomegalovirus exposure and HLA in healthy donors. Study-level findings and limits: Researchers catalogued roughly 150 TCR beta chains as cytomegalovirus-associated.

Remarks on this clone: What it binds is not known.

Measured with immunoSEQ multiplex PCR; TCRdb has only the in-frame clones, and not every one. The sample contains about 180,000 clones, about 87% of which appear only once. Sequenced: PBMCs. This clonotype was obtained from a woman in her 30s in good health and CMV-seronegative.

The CDR3 reads CASSEWGRGHGETQYF. For the CDR3, the DNA is TGTGCCAGCAGTGAATGGGGCAGGGGGCACGGGGAGACCCAGTACTTC. The rearrangement links TRBV25-1 to TRBJ2-5; 8 bases fit TRBD1. CDR1 is MGHDK and CDR2 is SYGVNS in the germline V gene. The CDR3 spans 16 residues. V lost 1 base to trimming and J lost 5 bases; unmatched junction nucleotides: 9.